This T cell receptor beta chain was profiled in a study of identical twins. General study results and limits: Abundant cord blood beta clonotypes carried fewer insertions; memory repertoires showed none.

With respect to this clonotype: Its antigen remains unidentified.

From the 5' RACE reads, TCRdb called clonotypes with MiXCR, one entry per CDR3 protein. The sample holds 700,000 to 950,000 distinct CDR3 sequences, roughly an eighth seen once. Germline V gene data show CDR1 as SGHAT and CDR2 as FQDESV (reference sequence). The V end was cut by 5 bases, the J end by 5 bases, with 12 bases between. There are 13 residues in the CDR3. These data were also filed under a second study, of yellow fever vaccine responses in identical twins.

The clonotype comes from a woman aged 18-30 years in good health. J is TRBJ1-1 and V is TRBV11-1, with D possibly matching TRBD1 (5 bases). The sequencing sample was made of PBMCs. Here the CDR3 reads CASSPFRGTEAFF. CDR3 DNA sequence: TGTGCCAGCAGCCCCTTCCGGGGGACTGAAGCTTTCTTT.